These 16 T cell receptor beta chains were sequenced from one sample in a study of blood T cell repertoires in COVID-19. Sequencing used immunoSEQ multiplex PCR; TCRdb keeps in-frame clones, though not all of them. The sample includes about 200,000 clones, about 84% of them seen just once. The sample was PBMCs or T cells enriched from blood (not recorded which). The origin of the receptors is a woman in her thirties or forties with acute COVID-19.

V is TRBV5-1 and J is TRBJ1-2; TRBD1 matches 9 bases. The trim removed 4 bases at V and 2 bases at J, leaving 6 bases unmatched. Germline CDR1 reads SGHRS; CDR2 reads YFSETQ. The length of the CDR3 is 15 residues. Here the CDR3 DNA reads TGCGCCAGCAGCGAGTCGACAGGGGGGAACTATGGCTACACCTTC. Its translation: CASSESTGGNYGYTF.

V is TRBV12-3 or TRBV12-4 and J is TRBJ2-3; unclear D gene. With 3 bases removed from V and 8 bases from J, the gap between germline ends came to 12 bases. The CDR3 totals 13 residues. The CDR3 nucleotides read TGTGCCAGCAGTTTGTCGAGTGCAGGTACGCAGTATTTT. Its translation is CASSLSSAGTQYF.

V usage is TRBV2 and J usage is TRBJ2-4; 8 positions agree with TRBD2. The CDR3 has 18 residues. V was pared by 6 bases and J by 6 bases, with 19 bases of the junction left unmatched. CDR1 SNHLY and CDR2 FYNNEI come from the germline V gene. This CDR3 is CASSLVIAGSRLGNIQYF. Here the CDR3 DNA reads TGTGCCAGCAGCCTTGTCATAGCGGGATCACGCCTGGGAAACATTCAGTACTTC.

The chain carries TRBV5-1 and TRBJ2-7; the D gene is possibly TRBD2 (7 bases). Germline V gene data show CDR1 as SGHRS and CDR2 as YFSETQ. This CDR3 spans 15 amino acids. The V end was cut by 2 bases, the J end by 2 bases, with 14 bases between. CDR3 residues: CASSFGGGFAYEQYF. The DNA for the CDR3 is TGCGCCAGCAGCTTTGGCGGGGGCTTCGCCTACGAGCAGTACTTC.

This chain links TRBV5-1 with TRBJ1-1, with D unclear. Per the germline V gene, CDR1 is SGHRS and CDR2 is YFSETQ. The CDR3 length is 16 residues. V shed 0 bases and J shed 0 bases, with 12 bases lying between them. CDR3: CASSLGALAVNTEAFF. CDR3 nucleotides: TGCGCCAGCAGCTTGGGGGCCCTGGCCGTGAACACTGAAGCTTTCTTT. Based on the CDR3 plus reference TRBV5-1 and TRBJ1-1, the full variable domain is KAGVTQTPRYLIKTRGQQVTLSCSPISGHRSVSWYQQTPGQGLQFLFEYFSETQRNKGNFPGRFSGRQFSNSRSEMNVSTLELGDSALYLCASSLGALAVNTEAFFGQGTRLTVV.

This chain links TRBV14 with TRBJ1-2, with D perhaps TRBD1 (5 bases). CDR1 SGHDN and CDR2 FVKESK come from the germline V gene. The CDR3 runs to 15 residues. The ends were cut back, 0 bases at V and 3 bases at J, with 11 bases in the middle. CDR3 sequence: CASSQDGFRDYGYTF. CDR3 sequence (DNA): TGTGCCAGCAGCCAAGATGGGTTCAGGGACTATGGCTACACCTTC.

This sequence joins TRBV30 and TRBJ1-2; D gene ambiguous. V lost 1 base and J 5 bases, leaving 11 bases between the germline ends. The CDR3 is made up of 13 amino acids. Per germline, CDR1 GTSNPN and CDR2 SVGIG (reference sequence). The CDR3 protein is CAWSERTDYGYTF. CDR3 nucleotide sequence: TGTGCCTGGAGTGAAAGGACTGATTATGGCTACACCTTC.

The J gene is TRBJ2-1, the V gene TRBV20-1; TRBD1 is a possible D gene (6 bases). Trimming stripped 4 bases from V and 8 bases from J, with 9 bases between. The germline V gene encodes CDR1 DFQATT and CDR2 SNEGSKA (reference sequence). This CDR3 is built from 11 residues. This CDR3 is CSANHRDEQFF. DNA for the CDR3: TGCAGTGCTAATCACAGGGATGAGCAGTTCTTC.

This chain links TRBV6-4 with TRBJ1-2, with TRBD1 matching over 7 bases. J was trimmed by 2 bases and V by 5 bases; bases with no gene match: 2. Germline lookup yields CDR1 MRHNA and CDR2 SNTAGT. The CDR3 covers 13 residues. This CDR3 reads CASSRGQNYGYTF. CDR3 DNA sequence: TGTGCCAGCAGTCGGGGACAGAACTATGGCTACACCTTC.

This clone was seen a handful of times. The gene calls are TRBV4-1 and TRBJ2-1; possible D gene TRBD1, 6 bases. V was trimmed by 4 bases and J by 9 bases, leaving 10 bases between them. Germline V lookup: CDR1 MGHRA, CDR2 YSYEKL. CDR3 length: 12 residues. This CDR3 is CASSPGQIEQFF. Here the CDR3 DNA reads TGCGCCAGCAGCCCAGGACAGATTGAGCAGTTCTTC.

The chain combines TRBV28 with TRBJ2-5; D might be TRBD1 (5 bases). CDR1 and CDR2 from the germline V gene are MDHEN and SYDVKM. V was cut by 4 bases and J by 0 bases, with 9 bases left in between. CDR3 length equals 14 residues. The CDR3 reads CASSSDTNQETQYF. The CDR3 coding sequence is TGTGCCAGCAGTTCGGACACCAACCAAGAGACCCAGTACTTC.

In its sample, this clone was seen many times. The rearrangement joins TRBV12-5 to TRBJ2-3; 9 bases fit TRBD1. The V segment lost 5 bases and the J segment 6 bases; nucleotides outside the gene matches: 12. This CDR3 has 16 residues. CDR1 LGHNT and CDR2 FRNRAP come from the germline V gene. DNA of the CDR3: TGTGCTAGTGGTCCCAAAGGCACAGGGGGCGGTGATACGCAGTATTTT. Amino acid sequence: CASGPKGTGGGDTQYF.

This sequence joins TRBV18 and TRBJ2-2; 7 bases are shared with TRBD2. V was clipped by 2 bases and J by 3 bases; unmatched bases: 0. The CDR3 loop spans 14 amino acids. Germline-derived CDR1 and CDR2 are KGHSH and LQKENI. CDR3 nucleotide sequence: TGTGCCAGCTCACCAGGACTAGACACCGGGGAGCTGTTTTTT. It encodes CASSPGLDTGELFF.

CDR3 DNA: TGTGCCAGCACCCTTGGGGACAGGGCCTACAATGAGCAGTTCTTC. It translates to CASTLGDRAYNEQFF. V and J are TRBV21-1 and TRBJ2-1; the D call in the table, TRBD1, was not verified against the DNA. TRBV21-1 is classified as a pseudogene. The CDR3 loop spans 15 amino acids.

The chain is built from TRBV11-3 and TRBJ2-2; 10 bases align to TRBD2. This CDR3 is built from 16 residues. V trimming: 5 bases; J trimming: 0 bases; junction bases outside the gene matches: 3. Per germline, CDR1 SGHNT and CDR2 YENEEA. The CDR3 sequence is CASSLGLAANTGELFF. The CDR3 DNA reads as TGTGCCAGCAGCCTCGGACTAGCGGCGAACACCGGGGAGCTGTTTTTT.

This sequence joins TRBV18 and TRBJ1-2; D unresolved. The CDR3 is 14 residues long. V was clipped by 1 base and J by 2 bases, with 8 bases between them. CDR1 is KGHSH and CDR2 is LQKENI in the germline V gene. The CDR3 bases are TGTGCCAGCTCACCACAGCGGATGAACTATGGCTACACCTTC. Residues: CASSPQRMNYGYTF.